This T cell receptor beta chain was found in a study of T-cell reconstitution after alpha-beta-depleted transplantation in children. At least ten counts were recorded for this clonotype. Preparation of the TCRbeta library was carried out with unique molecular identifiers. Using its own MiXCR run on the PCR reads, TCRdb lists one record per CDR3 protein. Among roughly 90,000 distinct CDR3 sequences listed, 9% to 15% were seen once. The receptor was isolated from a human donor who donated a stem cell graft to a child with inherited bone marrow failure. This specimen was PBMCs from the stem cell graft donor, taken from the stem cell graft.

DNA for the CDR3: TGTGCCAGCAGCCTCCGGGACACGGGAACCGGGGAGCTGTTTTTT. Its translation is CASSLRDTGTGELFF. The chain links TRBV3-1 to TRBJ2-2, with D tentatively TRBD1 (6 bases). CDR1 is LGHDT and CDR2 is YNNKEL in the germline V gene (reference sequence). V was trimmed by 4 bases and J by 5 bases, leaving 14 bases between them. This CDR3 is 15 amino acids long.